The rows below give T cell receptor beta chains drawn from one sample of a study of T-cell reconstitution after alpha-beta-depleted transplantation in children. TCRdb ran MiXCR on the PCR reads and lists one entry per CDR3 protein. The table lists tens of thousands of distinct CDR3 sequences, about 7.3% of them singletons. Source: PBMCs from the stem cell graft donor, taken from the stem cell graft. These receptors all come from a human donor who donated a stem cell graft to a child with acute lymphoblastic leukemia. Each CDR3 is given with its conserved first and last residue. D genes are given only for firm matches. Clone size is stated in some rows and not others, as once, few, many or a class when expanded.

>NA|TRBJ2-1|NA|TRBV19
CASSIEGAGGGYNEQFF
TGTGCCAGTAGTATAGAGGGCGCTGGAGGAGGTTACAATGAGCAGTTCTTC
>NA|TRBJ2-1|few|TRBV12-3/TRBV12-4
CASSHSTNQEQFF
TGTGCCAGCAGTCACTCGACCAATCAGGAGCAGTTCTTC
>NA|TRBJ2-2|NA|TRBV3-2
CACTQHPLPKTGSGLQLFF
TGTGCCTGCACCCAACACCCTCTCCCCAAGACAGGGAGCGGTTTGCAGCTGTTTTTT
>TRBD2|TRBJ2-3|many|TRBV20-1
CSALDAAGTSGTDTQYF
TGCAGTGCTCTAGACGCCGCCGGGACTAGCGGCACAGATACGCAGTATTTT
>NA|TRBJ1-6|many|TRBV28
CASSRGLSSYNSPLHF
TGTGCCAGCAGCAGGGGACTGAGCTCCTATAATTCACCCCTCCACTTT
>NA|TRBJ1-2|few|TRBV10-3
CAITRTESGGYTF
TGTGCCATCACGAGGACAGAGAGTGGCGGCTACACCTTC
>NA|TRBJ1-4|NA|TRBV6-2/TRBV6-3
CASSYAGTSGEKLFF
TGTGCCAGCAGTTACGCCGGGACATCCGGAGAAAAACTGTTTTTT
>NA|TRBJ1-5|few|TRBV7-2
CASSFKGPSSNQPQHF
TGTGCCAGCAGCTTCAAGGGCCCGTCTAGCAATCAGCCCCAGCATTTT
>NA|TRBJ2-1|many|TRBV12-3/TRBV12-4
CASSRTDLYNEQFF
TGTGCCAGCAGCCGGACAGACCTCTACAATGAGCAGTTCTTC
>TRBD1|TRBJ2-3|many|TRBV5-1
CASRVGGLTDTQYF
TGCGCCAGCAGGGTAGGGGGCCTCACAGATACGCAGTATTTT
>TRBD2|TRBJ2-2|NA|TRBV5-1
CASSLATSGGYANTGELFF
TGCGCCAGCAGCTTGGCGACTAGCGGGGGCTACGCGAACACCGGGGAGCTGTTTTTT
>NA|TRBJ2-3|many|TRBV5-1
CASSPGRTGRPADTQYF
TGCGCCAGCAGCCCCGGCCGCACGGGTCGCCCGGCAGATACGCAGTATTTT
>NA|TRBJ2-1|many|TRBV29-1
CSVEHARGARENEQFF
TGCAGCGTTGAACACGCCCGGGGGGCCCGGGAGAATGAGCAGTTCTTC
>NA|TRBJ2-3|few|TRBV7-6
CASSLGGLKAGSTDTQYF
TGTGCCAGCAGCTTAGGGGGCCTTAAGGCGGGTTCCACAGATACGCAGTATTTT